One T cell receptor (beta chain) is described in this entry. The antigen is undetermined. This sample was included in a study of a mutant IDH1 vaccine in newly diagnosed glioma. Study details: In weeks 1, 3, 5, 7, 11, 15, 19 and 23, patients were vaccinated. Those enrolled had earlier been treated with radiotherapy, temozolomide, or both, mostly both. Vaccine dosing followed radiotherapy by 4-6 weeks, or accompanied temozolomide cycles.

As for time point: week 23, last vaccination. A single vaccine dose contained 300 ug of mutant IDH1 20-mer peptide, and topical imiquimod was used with it. New WHO grade 3 or 4 IDH1-mutant, ATRX-lost astrocytomas were present in all donors. The table came from immunoSEQ multiplex PCR; TCRdb's copy has only in-frame clones and leaves some out. The table lists roughly 43,000 clones, 84% of them singletons. The source of this sequence is a woman aged 18-29 years with glioma. Some clones in this sample may be carry-over from other donors' samples. Sample: PBMCs, taken from a glioma patient whose treatment included an IDH1 peptide vaccine.

The CDR3 loop is CASSLRGGRTEAFF. CDR3 bases: TGTGCCAGCAGTTTAAGAGGGGGCCGGACTGAAGCTTTCTTT. The chain has TRBV27 and TRBJ1-1, with 7 bases identical to TRBD1. Germline V CDR1 and CDR2: MNHEY, SMNVEV (reference sequence). J lost 5 bases, V lost 2 bases, and 5 bases had no gene match. This CDR3 region has 14 residues.